The clone carrying this T cell receptor (beta chain) was counted a few times. The antigen remains undetermined. The data were taken from a study of cytomegalovirus exposure and HLA in healthy donors. Study-level results: The authors excluded some V segments, including TRBV6-2 and TRBV6-3, as indistinguishable. When the data were analyzed later, several of the most significant clusters appeared to be linked to common viral pathogens. Most observed TCR sequences were rare, whereas some public TCRs were detected in many donors. A later analysis revealed that TCR association rates differed between HLA loci, peaking at DRB1 and bottoming out at HLA-C.

PCR was performed using 60 Vbeta and 13 Jbeta primers. Clones were read by immunoSEQ multiplex PCR, and TCRdb kept only the in-frame ones, dropping some. The sample includes under 200,000 clones, around 81% seen only once; the top ten take about 2%. Germline V gene sequence: CDR1 LNHNV, CDR2 YYDKDF (reference sequence). The CDR3 length is 14 residues. The TCR was taken from a woman aged 25 to 39 in good health and CMV-seropositive. Sample: PBMCs. The V gene is TRBV15, the J gene TRBJ2-5, with D maybe TRBD2 (6 bases). The CDR3 is CAISGAGPQETQYF. The CDR3, as DNA: TGTGCTATCTCAGGTGCGGGACCCCAAGAGACCCAGTACTTC.